This T cell receptor beta chain comes out of a study of control samples from healthy donors and cancer patients. Germline assignment: CDR1 LGHDT and CDR2 YNNKEL (reference sequence). The CDR3 loop spans 11 amino acids. V lost 4 bases and J lost 6, with 6 bases in between. TCRdb's table, derived via immunoSEQ multiplex PCR, lists solely in-frame clones and lacks some. The sample contains 110,000 or so clones, roughly 89% of which appear only once. The chain employs TRBV3-1 (or the pseudogene TRBV3-2) and TRBJ1-2; D is unclear. The specimen was blood. The sequence derives from a man aged 30 to 45 in good health. CDR3 nucleotide sequence: TGTGCCAGCAGCCGAGGAAATGGCTACACCTTC. This gives the protein CASSRGNGYTF.